This record concerns one T cell receptor beta chain sequence. The data belong to a study of cytomegalovirus exposure and HLA in healthy donors. PCR primers comprised 60 Vbeta and 13 Jbeta primers. The method was immunoSEQ multiplex PCR; TCRdb's version includes in-frame clones alone and lacks a portion of them. The sample holds roughly 99,000 clones, roughly 70% seen once. Germline V CDR1 and CDR2: MNHNS, SASEGT. The CDR3 runs to 12 residues. J was trimmed by 6 bases and V by 3 bases; bases with no gene match: 0. The rearrangement joins TRBV6-1 to TRBJ1-1; 8 bases align to TRBD1. The receptor's source is a woman between 40 and 50 years old in good health and CMV-seropositive. Sequencing was performed on PBMCs. The CDR3 loop reads CASSETGAEAFF. DNA for the CDR3: TGTGCCAGCAGTGAGACAGGGGCTGAAGCTTTCTTT.